What follows are 21 T cell receptor beta chains derived from one specimen sequenced in a study of Graves' ophthalmopathy and Graves' hyperthyroidism. Scientists amplified the TCR beta CDR3 regions from RNA transcripts. Amplification began with first-round RT-PCR using HTBI primers, then second-round multiplex PCR was performed. TCRdb itself ran the multiplex PCR reads through MiXCR, one entry per CDR3 protein. Of around 43,000 distinct CDR3 sequences detected, 52% appear once; the ten largest clones hold around 18%. Material: peripheral blood. The receptors stem from an adult man with Graves' ophthalmopathy.

In its sample, this clonotype was seen many times. The rearrangement uses TRBV19 and TRBJ1-5; no reliable D call. This CDR3 has 14 amino acids. Germline V lookup: CDR1 LNHDA, CDR2 SQIVND (reference sequence). Between the trimmed V and J ends, which lost 6 bases and 2 bases, there was a span of 11 bases. This CDR3 reads CASSRYGGNQPQHF. The CDR3 DNA reads as TGTGCCAGTAGCCGGTATGGGGGCAATCAGCCCCAGCATTTT.

The genes are TRBV2 and TRBJ1-1, with a weak D call TRBD1 (6 bases). CDR3 size: 14 residues. The germline CDR1 and CDR2 sequences are SNHLY and FYNNEI. The V and J ends lost 1 base and 5 bases respectively, with 11 bases between them. The CDR3 loop reads CASSEVRGRTEAFF. CDR3 nucleotide sequence: TGTGCCAGCAGTGAAGTCAGGGGAAGGACTGAAGCTTTCTTT.

Relative to its sample, this clonotype is medium-sized. V and J are TRBV7-2 and TRBJ2-7; possible D gene TRBD2, 5 bases. The CDR3 is 16 amino acids. The germline CDR1 and CDR2 sequences are SGHTA and FQGNSA. V lost 1 base and J 0 bases, leaving 13 bases between the germline ends. CDR3 in amino acids: CASSLGGLLSSYEQYV. CDR3 coding DNA: TGTGCCAGCAGCTTAGGCGGACTCCTAAGCTCCTACGAGCAGTACGTC.

For this clonotype: The junction departs from germline at one end; a sequencing error may be responsible. The chain recombines TRBV19 with TRBJ2-1, with unresolved D. The CDR3 loop spans 12 amino acids. Per germline, CDR1 LNHDA and CDR2 SQIVND (reference sequence). CDR3 sequence reads: CASWRSYNEQSF. The CDR3 DNA sequence: TGTGCCAGCTGGAGATCCTACAATGAGCAGTCCTTC.

V usage is TRBV10-3 and J usage is TRBJ2-7; D is undetermined. The CDR3 has 13 amino acids. Germline V CDR1 and CDR2: ENHRY, SYGVKD. V lost 5 bases and J 0 bases, leaving 8 bases between the germline ends. The CDR3 DNA follows: TGTGCCATCAGTTTGGACCGCTCCTACGAGCAGTACTTC. It specifies CAISLDRSYEQYF.

This clonotype came up many times. This chain joins TRBV29-1 and TRBJ2-3; D unresolved. V lost 5 bases and J 4 bases, leaving 13 bases between the germline ends. The CDR3 loop spans 13 amino acids. The V gene's germline CDR1 is SQVTM and CDR2 ANQGSEA. The CDR3, as DNA: TGCAGCGTTCTTGGGGTTTCTCCAGATACGCAGTATTTT. This codes for CSVLGVSPDTQYF.

The chain couples TRBV12-3 or TRBV12-4 to TRBJ2-3; the D gene could be TRBD1 or TRBD2 (6 bases each). V was clipped by 6 bases and J by 6 bases, with 16 bases between them. The CDR3 is made up of 14 amino acids. The CDR3 region is CASSQTGARDTQYF. The CDR3 nucleotides read TGTGCCAGCAGCCAGACGGGGGCTCGGGATACGCAGTATTTT.

At least ten counts were recorded for this clonotype. The gene calls are TRBV6-2 or TRBV6-3 and TRBJ1-2, with a weak D call TRBD1 (5 bases). The ends were cut back, 4 bases at V and 4 bases at J, with 10 bases in the middle. CDR3 length: 13 residues. Germline V lookup: CDR1 MNHEY, CDR2 SVGEGT. The CDR3 sequence: CASSLRGRYGYTF. The CDR3 DNA reads TGTGCCAGCAGTTTGAGGGGACGCTATGGCTACACCTTC.

This clonotype was seen at least ten times. The chain recombines TRBV20-1 with TRBJ2-1, with TRBD2 as a possible D gene (5 bases). The length of the CDR3 is 15 residues. V gave up 6 bases and J gave up 4 bases, with 19 bases separating them. The germline CDR1 and CDR2 sequences are DFQATT and SNEGSKA (reference sequence). The chain's CDR3 is CSATSSRSGYNEQFF. CDR3 nucleotide sequence: TGCAGTGCAACCTCCAGTAGGTCGGGGTACAATGAGCAGTTCTTC.

This clonotype is a singleton in its sample. This chain joins TRBV15 and TRBJ2-7; 8 bases align to TRBD2. V was pared by 3 bases and J by 3 bases, with 7 bases of the junction left unmatched. This CDR3 is 15 amino acids long. Germline V CDR1 and CDR2: LNHNV, YYDKDF (reference sequence). CDR3 loop: CATSRVQRGGYEQYF. The CDR3, as DNA: TGTGCCACCAGCAGGGTACAACGGGGGGGCTACGAGCAGTACTTC.

This clonotype was counted many times. The V gene is TRBV5-5, the J gene TRBJ2-1, with D tentatively TRBD2 (6 bases). This CDR3 spans 15 amino acids. Germline V gene lookup returns CDR1 SGHKS and CDR2 YYEKEE (reference sequence). With 0 bases removed from V and 2 bases from J, the gap between germline ends came to 9 bases. CDR3 nucleotide sequence: TGTGCCAGCAGCTTGGGGGGACTCACCTACAATGAGCAGTTCTTC. Its protein is CASSLGGLTYNEQFF.

The table lists this clonotype with a few counts. A much larger clone lies a single base off, so this may be a read error. The rearrangement uses TRBV6-2 or TRBV6-3 and TRBJ2-7; TRBD2 might be the D (5 bases). From germline, CDR1 is MNHEY and CDR2 SVGEGT. The CDR3 spans 13 residues. CDR3: CATNNEGRYEQFV. CDR3 nucleotide sequence: TGTGCCACCAACAATGAGGGCCGCTACGAGCAGTTCGTC.

The chain couples TRBV19 to TRBJ2-7; D is undetermined. The CDR3 has 14 residues. V lost 3 bases and J lost 0, with 9 bases in between. Looked up from germline, CDR1 is LNHDA and CDR2 is SQIVND (reference sequence). CDR3 loop: CASSIGPDSYEQYF. The CDR3 nucleotides read TGTGCCAGTAGTATCGGCCCAGACTCCTACGAGCAGTACTTC.

V gene TRBV20-1 combines with J gene TRBJ1-5, with 9 bases identical to TRBD1. J lost 7 bases, V lost 1 base, and 8 bases had no gene match. The CDR3 contains 15 residues. Germline V gene data show CDR1 as DFQATT and CDR2 as SNEGSKA (reference sequence). CDR3 bases: TGCAGTGCTAGAGTCCTGGGACAGGGCGAGCAGCCCCAGCATTTT. This sequence encodes CSARVLGQGEQPQHF.

The chain employs TRBV2 and TRBJ1-1; D not certain. CDR1 SNHLY and CDR2 FYNNEI come from the germline V gene. V was pared by 6 bases and J by 7 bases, with 9 bases between. This CDR3 region has 11 residues. CDR3 DNA sequence: TGTGCCAGCAGGGTTGTGGGTGAAGCTTTCTTT. Its protein is CASRVVGEAFF.

V and J are TRBV4-2 and TRBJ2-6, with 7 nucleotides matching TRBD1. Germline-derived CDR1 and CDR2 are LGHNA and YNFKEQ. The V segment lost 4 bases and the J segment 4 bases; nucleotides outside the gene matches: 13. This CDR3 region has 18 residues. The CDR3 DNA reads TGTGCCAGCAGCCGGCCGGGACAGTTTTTGTCCGGGGCCAACGTCCTGACTTTC. This codes for CASSRPGQFLSGANVLTF.

This clonotype was seen at least ten times. V and J are TRBV7-3 and TRBJ2-3; D is unresolved. CDR3 length: 12 residues. Germline V CDR1 and CDR2: SGHTA, FQGTGA. The V end lost 5 bases, the J end lost 2 bases, and 5 bases lay between the germline ends. The CDR3 region is CASSQNTDTQYF. The CDR3 nucleotides read TGTGCCAGCAGCCAAAACACAGATACGCAGTATTTT.

This clonotype is medium-sized. The chain uses TRBV24-1 and TRBJ2-1, with D possibly matching TRBD2 (6 bases). The CDR3 has 13 residues. The V and J ends lost 4 bases and 9 bases respectively, with 12 bases between them. CDR1 and CDR2 from the germline V gene are KGHDR and SFDVKD. The CDR3 here is CATSDSTRTEQFF. CDR3 DNA sequence: TGTGCCACCAGTGACTCGACTAGAACTGAGCAGTTCTTC.

The gene calls are TRBV20-1 and TRBJ2-1; weak D call: TRBD2 (7 bases). CDR1 and CDR2 from the germline V gene are DFQATT and SNEGSKA (reference sequence). V was pared by 0 bases and J by 11 bases, with 20 bases between. CDR3 length: 15 residues. This CDR3 is CSAREVAGRGNQQFF. In DNA, the CDR3 is TGCAGTGCTAGAGAGGTGGCAGGGAGGGGGAATCAGCAGTTCTTC.

The genes are TRBV2 and TRBJ1-5; no clear D. The CDR3 has 16 amino acids. Trimming removed 6 bases at V and 4 bases at J, with 19 bases between. Germline V gene sequence: CDR1 SNHLY, CDR2 FYNNEI. This CDR3 is CASRDLMATENQPQHF. The CDR3 DNA reads TGTGCCAGCAGGGACCTGATGGCCACGGAGAATCAGCCCCAGCATTTT.

By proportion, this clonotype is medium-sized (0.01 to 0.1%). The chain couples TRBV6-1 to TRBJ1-6; D might be TRBD1 (6 bases). V dropped 7 bases and J dropped 7 bases, with 14 bases sitting between them. Looked up from germline, CDR1 is MNHNS and CDR2 is SASEGT. This CDR3 comprises 14 residues. The CDR3 loop is CASTEDSDNSPLHF. Here the CDR3 DNA reads TGTGCCAGCACAGAGGACAGTGACAATTCACCCCTCCACTTT.